The subject of this entry is one T cell receptor beta chain. This specimen belongs to a study of T cell changes during pregnancy in multiple sclerosis. Libraries were prepared by immunoSEQ multiplex PCR; TCRdb keeps only in-frame clonotypes and omits some of them. The table lists more than 60,000 clones, 90% to 95% of them singletons. V was clipped by 6 bases and J by 1 base; unmatched bases: 11. CDR1 and CDR2 (germline): SGHTA, FQGNSA. The length of the CDR3 is 16 residues. The sequence derives from a female donor with multiple sclerosis, enrolled in a pregnancy study. Specimen: peripheral blood, collected before pregnancy. J is TRBJ2-7 and V is TRBV7-2; 8 bases align to TRBD1. The CDR3 loop reads CASSLHGQGLSYEQYF. In DNA, the CDR3 is TGTGCCAGCAGTTTACACGGACAGGGCCTATCCTACGAGCAGTACTTC.